These 21 T cell receptor beta chains were sequenced from one sample in a study of CD8 T cells in Susac syndrome. Random hexamers primed reverse transcription of 0.5 to 1 ug RNA. TCRdb re-called the immunoSEQ multiplex PCR reads with MiXCR, one entry per CDR3 protein. The sample shows some 450,000 distinct CDR3 sequences, 75% to 90% of them seen only once. Sequences were obtained from CD8+ T cells from PBMCs. These receptors originate from a human donor with multiple sclerosis.

Only one count was recorded for this clonotype. V is TRBV6-1 and J is TRBJ1-1; D uncertain. The V and J ends lost 4 bases and 2 bases respectively, with 8 bases between them. The germline V gene encodes CDR1 MNHNS and CDR2 SASEGT. CDR3 length equals 13 residues. The CDR3 protein is CASSAWVNTEAFF. As DNA, the CDR3 is TGTGCCAGCAGTGCCTGGGTAAACACTGAAGCTTTCTTT.

This clonotype showed up just once. V and J are TRBV10-3 and TRBJ1-2; possible D gene TRBD1, 5 bases. Germline values: CDR1 ENHRY, CDR2 SYGVKD. The CDR3 runs 14 residues. The ends were cut back, 2 bases at V and 7 bases at J, with 14 bases in the middle. The CDR3 nucleotides read TGTGCCATCAGTGAGCCCATCAGGGAATTTGGCTACACCTTC. Its translation: CAISEPIREFGYTF.

The chain is built from TRBV7-9 and TRBJ2-6; tentatively, D is TRBD1 (6 bases). The germline gives CDR1 SEHNR, CDR2 FQNEAQ (reference sequence). This CDR3 is built from 16 residues. V was cut by 5 bases and J by 2 bases, with 13 bases left in between. The CDR3: CASSDRQVAGANVLTF. The CDR3 bases are TGTGCCAGCAGCGACCGACAGGTCGCTGGGGCCAACGTCCTGACTTTC. The full variable domain, its missing parts supplied by reference TRBV7-9 and TRBJ2-6, is DTGVSQNPRHKITKRGQNVTFRCDPISEHNRLYWYRQTLGQGPEFLTYFQNEAQLEKSRLLSDRFSAERPKGSFSTLEIQRTEQGDSAMYLCASSDRQVAGANVLTFGAGSRLTVL.

The sample holds a few counts of this clonotype. CDR3 in amino acids: CASSYPLTSVTYNEQFF. CDR3 DNA sequence: TGTGCCAGCAGTTACCCGCTGACTAGCGTGACCTACAATGAGCAGTTCTTC. The chain links TRBV6-2 or TRBV6-3 to TRBJ2-1, with TRBD2 matching 8 bases. V lost 2 bases, J lost 2 bases, and 8 bases stayed unmatched. In germline, CDR1 is MNHEY, CDR2 SVGEGT. CDR3 length equals 17 residues.

This chain joins TRBV7-2 and TRBJ2-2; D unresolved. The V gene's germline CDR1 is SGHTA and CDR2 FQGNSA. This CDR3 is 13 amino acids long. The V end was cut by 2 bases, the J end by 6 bases, with 7 bases between. The CDR3 nucleotides are TGTGCCAGCAGCTTATTGGAATCCGGGGAGCTGTTTTTT. This sequence encodes CASSLLESGELFF.

The gene calls are TRBV5-1 and TRBJ2-1; 8 bases are shared with TRBD1. The CDR3 totals 15 residues. Per the germline V gene, CDR1 is SGHRS and CDR2 is YFSETQ. Trimming cost V 4 bases and J 2 bases; bases outside gene matches: 5. CDR3 in DNA: TGCGCCAGCAGCCTACAGGGGGGACCCTACAATGAGCAGTTCTTC. It codes for CASSLQGGPYNEQFF.

V usage is TRBV3-1 and J usage is TRBJ2-2; the D gene is possibly TRBD2 (6 bases). The CDR3 contains 17 residues. From germline, CDR1 is LGHDT and CDR2 YNNKEL (reference sequence). V was cut by 1 base and J by 1 base, with 13 bases left in between. CDR3 DNA sequence: TGTGCCAGCAGCCAAGGCCCCCGGGGGTTGAACACCGGGGAGCTGTTTTTT. Translation: CASSQGPRGLNTGELFF.

The V gene is TRBV27, the J gene TRBJ1-1; perhaps TRBD1 as D (6 bases). The germline V gene encodes CDR1 MNHEY and CDR2 SMNVEV (reference sequence). This CDR3 contains 15 residues. V lost 1 base, J lost 6 bases, and 15 bases lay in between. The CDR3 here is CASSLLGGGTSEAFF. The DNA for the CDR3 is TGTGCCAGCAGTTTATTGGGGGGCGGAACGTCTGAAGCTTTCTTT.

The V gene is TRBV12-5, the J gene TRBJ1-3; no clear D. Germline CDR1 is LGHNT and CDR2 is FRNRAP. The CDR3 sequence is 16 residues long. V gave up 5 bases and J gave up 2 bases, with 16 bases separating them. The CDR3 loop reads CASGPRTEVAGNTIYF. The CDR3 DNA sequence: TGTGCTAGTGGTCCCAGGACCGAGGTGGCTGGAAACACCATATATTTT. Full variable domain (outside the CDR3, taken from reference TRBV12-5 and TRBJ1-3): DARVTQTPRHKVTEMGQEVTMRCQPILGHNTVFWYRQTMMQGLELLAYFRNRAPLDDSGMPKDRFSAEMPDATLATLKIQPSEPRDSAVYFCASGPRTEVAGNTIYFGEGSWLTVV.

This chain uses TRBV11-1 with TRBJ2-5; D is ambiguous. Germline V CDR1 and CDR2: SGHAT, FQDESV (reference sequence). The CDR3 is 17 residues long. V was clipped by 5 bases and J by 5 bases, with 24 bases between them. The CDR3 DNA reads TGTGCCAGCAGCACCGACCCGCCTCCGGGTCCCGCGGAGACCCAGTACTTC. This sequence encodes CASSTDPPPGPAETQYF.

This clonotype was observed a single time. The rearrangement uses TRBV10-3 and TRBJ1-1, with D unclear. The CDR3 totals 13 residues. The germline gives CDR1 ENHRY, CDR2 SYGVKD. Trimming shortened V by 0 bases and J by 1 base, and 3 bases separated the two germline ends. This chain's CDR3 is CAISESQNTEAFF. DNA for the CDR3: TGTGCCATCAGTGAGTCACAGAACACTGAAGCTTTCTTT.

This clonotype appeared a single time. The V call is TRBV3-1, the J call TRBJ1-1; D gene uncertain. Germline CDR1 is LGHDT and CDR2 is YNNKEL (reference sequence). V was cut by 5 bases and J by 6 bases, with 19 bases left in between. This CDR3 contains 15 residues. The CDR3 DNA is TGTGCCAGCAGCTCCGAAGTGGCCATGGGTTCTGAAGCTTTCTTT. Its protein is CASSSEVAMGSEAFF.

This clonotype was detected a few times. This chain uses TRBV27 with TRBJ1-6, with unresolved D. The CDR3 contains 12 residues. Germline CDR1 MNHEY, CDR2 SMNVEV (reference sequence). V was pared by 8 bases and J by 3 bases, with 5 bases between. CDR3 protein: CASSLYNSPLHF. The CDR3 DNA reads as TGTGCCAGCTCACTCTATAATTCACCCCTCCACTTT.

The sample holds a few counts of this clonotype. V gene TRBV25-1 combines with J gene TRBJ1-1; 8 positions match TRBD1. V trimming: 11 bases; J trimming: 1 base; junction bases outside the gene matches: 3. Germline V lookup: CDR1 MGHDK, CDR2 SYGVNS. This CDR3 is built from 12 residues. Here the CDR3 reads CAAGQGNTEAFF. The CDR3 nucleotides read TGTGCCGCCGGACAGGGGAACACTGAAGCTTTCTTT. Variable domain in full (rest from reference TRBV25-1 and TRBJ1-1): EADIYQTPRYLVIGTGKKITLECSQTMGHDKMYWYQQDPGMELHLIHYSYGVNSTEKGDLSSESTVSRIRTEHFPLTLESARPSHTSQYLCAAGQGNTEAFFGQGTRLTVV.

The genes are TRBV27 and TRBJ2-1; TRBD1 aligns across 7 bases. Germline CDR1 and CDR2: MNHEY and SMNVEV (reference sequence). V lost 6 bases and J lost 3; bases outside the gene matches: 2. CDR3 length: 13 residues. The DNA for the CDR3 is TGTGCCAGCAGCGGGACAGACTACAATGAGCAGTTCTTC. This encodes CASSGTDYNEQFF.

The chain uses TRBV12-3 or TRBV12-4 and TRBJ2-2; D call uncertain. The CDR3 sequence is 12 residues long. V was cut by 3 bases and J by 9 bases, with 8 bases left in between. The CDR3 here is CASSLRGRELFF. The CDR3, as DNA: TGTGCCAGCAGTTTGCGCGGCCGGGAGCTGTTTTTT.

The rearrangement joins TRBV18 to TRBJ2-1; either TRBD1 or TRBD2 may fit D (5 bases each). Germline values: CDR1 KGHSH, CDR2 LQKENI. Trimming took 3 bases from V and 2 from J, leaving 8 bases between them. There are 14 residues in the CDR3. The CDR3 sequence is CASSPEDTYNEQFF. CDR3 coding DNA: TGTGCCAGCTCACCGGAGGACACCTACAATGAGCAGTTCTTC.

The V gene is TRBV20-1, the J gene TRBJ2-5, with D perhaps TRBD1 or TRBD2 (5 bases each). CDR3 length: 15 residues. V was clipped by 0 bases and J by 7 bases, with 18 bases between them. Germline V gene sequence: CDR1 DFQATT, CDR2 SNEGSKA (reference sequence). The CDR3: CSARDFRGIEGTQYF. The DNA for the CDR3 is TGCAGTGCTAGAGATTTTCGGGGCATTGAGGGGACCCAGTACTTC.

The V call is TRBV4-1, the J call TRBJ2-3, with D possibly matching TRBD1 (6 bases). The length of the CDR3 is 13 residues. Germline loops: CDR1 MGHRA, CDR2 YSYEKL. Trimming removed 0 bases from V and 9 bases from J, with 10 bases in between. The CDR3 coding sequence is TGCGCCAGCAGCCAAGATGGGGGCTTCACGCAGTATTTT. Its translation is CASSQDGGFTQYF.

CDR3 sequence reads: CASSQAQGFGNQPQHF. In nucleotides, the CDR3 is TGCGCCAGCAGCCAAGCGCAGGGATTTGGCAATCAGCCCCAGCATTTT. The chain has TRBV4-1 and TRBJ1-5; perhaps TRBD1 as D (5 bases). V gave up 1 base and J gave up 2 bases, with 12 bases separating them. This CDR3 has 16 amino acids. CDR1 and CDR2 from the germline V gene are MGHRA and YSYEKL.

This chain uses TRBV29-1 with TRBJ2-2; D may be TRBD2 (5 bases). The CDR3 has 15 amino acids. Germline V lookup: CDR1 SQVTM, CDR2 ANQGSEA. V was clipped by 2 bases and J by 4 bases, with 14 bases between them. The CDR3 nucleotides are TGCAGCGTTGAACAGGCAACGGGGAGCACCGGGGAGCTGTTTTTT. Protein sequence: CSVEQATGSTGELFF.